Listed below are T cell receptor beta chains from one sample, sequenced in a study of T cells after yellow fever vaccination. TCRdb re-analysed the 5' RACE reads in MiXCR, keeping a single row per CDR3 protein. The sample contains 300,000 to 350,000 distinct CDR3 sequences, roughly 4% of which appear only once. This material consisted of PBMCs, taken 5 days after the yellow fever booster vaccination. Source of these receptors: a man aged 18 to 29 who received the YFV17D yellow fever vaccine. Each CDR3 is given with its conserved first and last residue. D genes are given only for firm matches. For some rows the clone size is stated as once, few or many, or as a class when expanded; others skip it.

CDR3nt: TGTGCCAGTAGTACCCCGACAGGAAACTACGAGCAGTACTTC
CDR3aa: CASSTPTGNYEQYF
v_gene: TRBV19
d_gene: .
j_gene: TRBJ2-7
abundance: .

CDR3nt: TGTGCCAGCAGCTTCGCGGATAGGACTGAAGCTTTCTTT
CDR3aa: CASSFADRTEAFF
v_gene: TRBV5-6
d_gene: .
j_gene: TRBJ1-1
abundance: .

CDR3nt: TGTGCCACCCGCCACACAGATACGCAGTATTTT
CDR3aa: CATRHTDTQYF
v_gene: TRBV15
d_gene: .
j_gene: TRBJ2-3
abundance: many

CDR3nt: TGTGCCAGCAGCTTGCGATCCTCTCTAGCGGGGAGGAGCGAGCAGTTCTTC
CDR3aa: CASSLRSSLAGRSEQFF
v_gene: TRBV11-2
d_gene: TRBD2
j_gene: TRBJ2-1
abundance: many

CDR3nt: TGTGCCAGCAGCGACAGGGGGTTGGCCTATAATTCACCCCTCCACTTT
CDR3aa: CASSDRGLAYNSPLHF
v_gene: TRBV7-9
d_gene: TRBD1
j_gene: TRBJ1-6
abundance: few

CDR3nt: TGTGCCAGCAGCTTAGGTGGGGCCGAAGATACGCAGTATTTT
CDR3aa: CASSLGGAEDTQYF
v_gene: TRBV7-3
d_gene: .
j_gene: TRBJ2-3
abundance: few

CDR3nt: TGTGCCATCAAAGGGCAGGGGATGAACACTGAAGCTTTCTTT
CDR3aa: CAIKGQGMNTEAFF
v_gene: TRBV10-3
d_gene: .
j_gene: TRBJ1-1
abundance: few

CDR3nt: TGCAGCTGCCCCAAGGGAGGAGGCGGAAACACCATATATTTT
CDR3aa: CSCPKGGGGNTIYF
v_gene: TRBV29-1
d_gene: .
j_gene: TRBJ1-3
abundance: few

CDR3nt: TGCAGCGTTGAAGGCGCCAACTCTGGAAACACCATATATTTT
CDR3aa: CSVEGANSGNTIYF
v_gene: TRBV29-1
d_gene: .
j_gene: TRBJ1-3
abundance: .

CDR3nt: TGTGCCAGCAGTCAATTACAGGGCGTTCAGCCCCAGCATTTT
CDR3aa: CASSQLQGVQPQHF
v_gene: TRBV6-2/TRBV6-3
d_gene: .
j_gene: TRBJ1-5
abundance: many

CDR3nt: TGTGCCAGCAGCTTGGGGACAGTCTTAACCAGTGGCTACACCTTC
CDR3aa: CASSLGTVLTSGYTF
v_gene: TRBV5-5
d_gene: .
j_gene: TRBJ1-2
abundance: few

CDR3nt: TGTGCCAGCAGTGTACAGGGTAACACCGGGGAGCTGTTTTTT
CDR3aa: CASSVQGNTGELFF
v_gene: TRBV2
d_gene: .
j_gene: TRBJ2-2
abundance: many